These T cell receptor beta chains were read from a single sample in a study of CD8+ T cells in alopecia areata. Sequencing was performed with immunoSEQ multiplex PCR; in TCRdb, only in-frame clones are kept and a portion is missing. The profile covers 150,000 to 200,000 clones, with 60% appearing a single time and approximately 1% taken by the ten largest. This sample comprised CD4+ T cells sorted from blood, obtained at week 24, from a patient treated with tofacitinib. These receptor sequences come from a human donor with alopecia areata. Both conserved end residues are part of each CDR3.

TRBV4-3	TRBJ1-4	CASSQDGGAREKLFF
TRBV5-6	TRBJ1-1	CASSRGRRNTEAFF
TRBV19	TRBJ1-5	CASSIAGAAQHF
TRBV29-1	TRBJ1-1	CSVSRGLNTEAFF
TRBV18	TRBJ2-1	CASSPRGRGQFF
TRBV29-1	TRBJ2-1	CSVDGKLAGYNEQFF
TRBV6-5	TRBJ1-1	CASSYSPGAGEAFF
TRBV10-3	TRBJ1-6	CAISDSGAAQALRF
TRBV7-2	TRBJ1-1	CASSLALRQPRAEAFF
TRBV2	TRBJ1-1	CASSVSRGRGTEAFF
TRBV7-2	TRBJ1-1	CASSPDRDSLNTEAFF
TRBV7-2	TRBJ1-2	CASSYPSGLGYTF
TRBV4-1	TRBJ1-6	CASSQSSAGTHSPLHF
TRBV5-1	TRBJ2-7	CASSLALGGPVNF
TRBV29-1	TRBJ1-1	CSVAGTGWAEAFF
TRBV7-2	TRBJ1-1	CASSLWEGDTEAFF
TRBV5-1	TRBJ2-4	CASSLGPEGTNIQYF
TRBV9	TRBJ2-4	CASSVAGQNGNIQYF
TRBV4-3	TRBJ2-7	CASSQDLRDSLQYEQYF
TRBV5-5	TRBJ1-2	CASSLVPDDNYGYTF
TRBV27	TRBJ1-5	CASSLKPVVHSNQPQHF
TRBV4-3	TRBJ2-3	CASSQDELAMDTQYF
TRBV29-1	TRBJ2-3	CSVERGGTDTQYF